This T cell receptor beta chain was recorded in a study of T cell responses to AZD1222 COVID-19 vaccine. Study overall: Researchers grouped second doses given at about 4 or about 12 weeks into one pool. Study-wide points: Spike-wide vaccine-associated CD4 TCRs dominated at 160-218 and 743-854. Among the donors, most were white British and more were female, and clonal diversity was possibly underestimated. In all cases, repertoires were sampled only after the peak T cell response.

Germline CDR1 is KGHDR and CDR2 is SFDVKD. This CDR3 spans 17 amino acids. The junction had 6 bases not matched to a gene; V was cut back by 3 bases and J by 1 base. Comments on this clone: The antigen is not known.

Assay used: immunoSEQ multiplex PCR; TCRdb lists only in-frame clones, some missing. The table has tens of thousands of clones, roughly 87% seen once. J is TRBJ2-3 and V is TRBV24-1; TRBD1 matches 10 bases. The source was peripheral blood, collected on day 0 of AZD1222 vaccination. The TCR was taken from an adult in good health. The CDR3 sequence: CATSDGDRGVRTDTQYF. Here the CDR3 DNA reads TGTGCCACCAGTGATGGGGACAGGGGAGTCCGCACAGATACGCAGTATTTT.